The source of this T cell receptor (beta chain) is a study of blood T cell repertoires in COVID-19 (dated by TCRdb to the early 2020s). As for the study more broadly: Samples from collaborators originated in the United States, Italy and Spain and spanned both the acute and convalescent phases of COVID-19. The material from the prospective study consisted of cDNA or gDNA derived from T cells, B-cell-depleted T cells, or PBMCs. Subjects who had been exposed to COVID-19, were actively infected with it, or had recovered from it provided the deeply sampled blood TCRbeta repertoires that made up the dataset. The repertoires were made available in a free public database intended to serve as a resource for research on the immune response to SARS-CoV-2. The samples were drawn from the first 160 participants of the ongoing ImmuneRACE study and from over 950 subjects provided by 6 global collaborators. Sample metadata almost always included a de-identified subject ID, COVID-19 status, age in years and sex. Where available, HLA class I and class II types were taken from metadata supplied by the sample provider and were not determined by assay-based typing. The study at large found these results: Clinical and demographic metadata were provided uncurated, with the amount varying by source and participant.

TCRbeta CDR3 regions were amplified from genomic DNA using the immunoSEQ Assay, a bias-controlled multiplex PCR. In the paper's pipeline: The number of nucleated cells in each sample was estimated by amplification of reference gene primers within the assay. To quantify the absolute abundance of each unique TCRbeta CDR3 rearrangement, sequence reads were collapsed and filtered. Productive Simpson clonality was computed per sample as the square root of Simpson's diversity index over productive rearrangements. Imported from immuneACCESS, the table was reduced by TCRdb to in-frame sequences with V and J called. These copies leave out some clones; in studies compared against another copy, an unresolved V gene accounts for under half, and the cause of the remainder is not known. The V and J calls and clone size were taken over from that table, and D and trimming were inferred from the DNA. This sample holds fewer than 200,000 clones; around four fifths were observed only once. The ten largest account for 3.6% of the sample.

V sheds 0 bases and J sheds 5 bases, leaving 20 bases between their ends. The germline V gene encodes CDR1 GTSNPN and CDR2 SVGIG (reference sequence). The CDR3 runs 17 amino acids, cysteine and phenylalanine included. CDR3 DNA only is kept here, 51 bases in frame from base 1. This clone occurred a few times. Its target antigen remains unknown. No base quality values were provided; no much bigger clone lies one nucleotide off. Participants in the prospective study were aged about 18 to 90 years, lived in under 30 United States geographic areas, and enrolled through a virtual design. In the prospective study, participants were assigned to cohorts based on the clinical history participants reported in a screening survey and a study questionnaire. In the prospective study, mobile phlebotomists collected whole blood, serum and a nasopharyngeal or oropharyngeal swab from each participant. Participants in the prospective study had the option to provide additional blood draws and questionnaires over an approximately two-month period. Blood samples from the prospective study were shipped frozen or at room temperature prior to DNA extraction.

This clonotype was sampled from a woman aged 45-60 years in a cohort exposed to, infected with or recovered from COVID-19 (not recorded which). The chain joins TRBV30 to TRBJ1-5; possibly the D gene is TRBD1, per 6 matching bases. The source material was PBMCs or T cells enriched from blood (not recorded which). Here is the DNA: TGTGCCTGGAGTGTACGTTCGGGAAGAAAGGGGGATCAGCCCCAGCATTTT. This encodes CAWSVRSGRKGDQPQHF.